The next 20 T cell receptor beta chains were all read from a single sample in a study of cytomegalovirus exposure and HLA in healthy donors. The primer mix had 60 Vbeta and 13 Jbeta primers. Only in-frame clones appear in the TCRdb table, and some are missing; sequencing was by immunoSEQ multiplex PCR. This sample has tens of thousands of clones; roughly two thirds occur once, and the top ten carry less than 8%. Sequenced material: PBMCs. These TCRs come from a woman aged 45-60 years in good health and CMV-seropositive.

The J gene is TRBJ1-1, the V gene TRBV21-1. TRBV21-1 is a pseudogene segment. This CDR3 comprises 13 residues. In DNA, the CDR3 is TGTGCCAGCCCCCTAGGTAAGTGCACTGAAGCTTTCTTT. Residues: CASPLGKCTEAFF.

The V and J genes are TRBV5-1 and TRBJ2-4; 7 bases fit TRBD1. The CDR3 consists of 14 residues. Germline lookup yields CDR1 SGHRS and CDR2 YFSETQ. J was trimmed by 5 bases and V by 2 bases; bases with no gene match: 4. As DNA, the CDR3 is TGCGCCAGCAGCTTAGGACAGGTAGAAAACATTCAGTACTTC. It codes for CASSLGQVENIQYF.

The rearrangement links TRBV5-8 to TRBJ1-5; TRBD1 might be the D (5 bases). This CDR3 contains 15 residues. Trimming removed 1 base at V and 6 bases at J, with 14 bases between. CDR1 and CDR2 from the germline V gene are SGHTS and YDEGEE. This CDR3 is CASSLKGRVIQPQHF. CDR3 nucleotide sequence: TGTGCCAGCAGCTTGAAGGGGAGGGTAATTCAGCCCCAGCATTTT. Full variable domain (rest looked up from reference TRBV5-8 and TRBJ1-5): EAGVTQSPTHLIKTRGQQATLRCSPISGHTSVYWYQQALGLGLQFLLWYDEGEERNRGNFPPRFSGRQFPNYSSELNVNALELEDSALYLCASSLKGRVIQPQHFGDGTRLSIL.

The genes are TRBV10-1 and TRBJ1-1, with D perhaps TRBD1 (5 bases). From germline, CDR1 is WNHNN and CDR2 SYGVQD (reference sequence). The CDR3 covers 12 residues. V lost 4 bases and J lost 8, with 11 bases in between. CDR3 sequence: CASSGQFGEAFF. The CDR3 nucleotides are TGCGCCAGCAGTGGACAGTTCGGGGAAGCTTTCTTT.

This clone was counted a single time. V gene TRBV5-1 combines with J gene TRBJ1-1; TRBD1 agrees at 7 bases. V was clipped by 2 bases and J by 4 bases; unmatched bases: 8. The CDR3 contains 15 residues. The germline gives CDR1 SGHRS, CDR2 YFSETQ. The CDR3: CASSFLGGGSTEAFF. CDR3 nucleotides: TGCGCCAGCAGCTTTTTAGGGGGCGGATCCACTGAAGCTTTCTTT.

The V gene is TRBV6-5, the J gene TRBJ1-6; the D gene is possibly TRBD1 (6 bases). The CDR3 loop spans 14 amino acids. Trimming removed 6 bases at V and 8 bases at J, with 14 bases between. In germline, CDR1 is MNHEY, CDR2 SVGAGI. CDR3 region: CASRSGGNHSPLHF. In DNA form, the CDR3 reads TGTGCCAGCAGATCGGGGGGCAATCATTCACCCCTCCACTTT.

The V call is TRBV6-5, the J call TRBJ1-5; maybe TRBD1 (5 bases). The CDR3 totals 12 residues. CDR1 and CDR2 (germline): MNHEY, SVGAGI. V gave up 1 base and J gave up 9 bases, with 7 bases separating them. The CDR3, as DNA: TGTGCCAGCAGTTACTTCGACAGGCCCCAGCATTTT. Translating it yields CASSYFDRPQHF.

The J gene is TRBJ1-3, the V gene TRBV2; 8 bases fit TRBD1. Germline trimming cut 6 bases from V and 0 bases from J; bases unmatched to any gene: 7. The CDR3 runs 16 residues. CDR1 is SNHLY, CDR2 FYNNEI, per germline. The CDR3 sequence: CASRDLGQGSGNTIYF. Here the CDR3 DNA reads TGTGCCAGCAGAGACCTTGGACAGGGCTCTGGAAACACCATATATTTT.

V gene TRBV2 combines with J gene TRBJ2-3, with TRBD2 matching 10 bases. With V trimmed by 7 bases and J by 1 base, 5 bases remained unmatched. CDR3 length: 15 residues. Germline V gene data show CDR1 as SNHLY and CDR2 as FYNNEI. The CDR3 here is CASNPSGGGTDTQYF. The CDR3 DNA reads TGTGCCAGCAACCCGAGCGGGGGGGGCACAGATACGCAGTATTTT. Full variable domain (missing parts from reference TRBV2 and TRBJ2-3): EPEVTQTPSHQVTQMGQEVILRCVPISNHLYFYWYRQILGQKVEFLVSFYNNEISEKSEIFDDQFSVERPDGSNFTLKIRSTKLEDSAMYFCASNPSGGGTDTQYFGPGTRLTVL.

For the CDR3, the DNA is TGTGCCAGCAGTTTCCCGGGACAGTATAATTCACCCCTCCACTTT. It specifies CASSFPGQYNSPLHF. The V call is TRBV6-6, the J call TRBJ1-6; 7 bases fit TRBD1. Germline trimming cut 4 bases from V and 4 bases from J; bases unmatched to any gene: 4. CDR3 size: 15 residues. Looked up from germline, CDR1 is MNHNY and CDR2 is SVGAGI (reference sequence).

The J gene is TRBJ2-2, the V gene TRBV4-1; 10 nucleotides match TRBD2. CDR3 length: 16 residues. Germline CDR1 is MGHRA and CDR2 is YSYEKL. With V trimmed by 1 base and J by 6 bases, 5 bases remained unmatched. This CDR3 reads CASSQVLAGVAGELFF. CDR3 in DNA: TGCGCCAGCAGCCAAGTTCTAGCGGGGGTGGCCGGGGAGCTGTTTTTT.

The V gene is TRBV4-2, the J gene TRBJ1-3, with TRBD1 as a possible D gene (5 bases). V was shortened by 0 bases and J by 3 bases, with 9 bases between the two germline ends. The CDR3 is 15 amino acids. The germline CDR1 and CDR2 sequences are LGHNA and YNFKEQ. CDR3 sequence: CASSQDRGDGNTIYF. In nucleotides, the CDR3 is TGTGCCAGCAGCCAAGATAGGGGTGATGGAAACACCATATATTTT.

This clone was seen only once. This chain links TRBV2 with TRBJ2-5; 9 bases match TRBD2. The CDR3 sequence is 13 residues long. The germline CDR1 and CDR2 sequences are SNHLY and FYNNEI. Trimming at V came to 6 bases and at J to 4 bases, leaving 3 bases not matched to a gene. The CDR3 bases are TGTGCCAGCAGGACTAGCGGAACAGAGACCCAGTACTTC. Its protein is CASRTSGTETQYF.

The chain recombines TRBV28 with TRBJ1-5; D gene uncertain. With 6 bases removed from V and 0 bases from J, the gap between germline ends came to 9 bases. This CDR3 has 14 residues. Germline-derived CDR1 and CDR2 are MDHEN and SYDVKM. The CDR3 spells CASSFEGSNQPQHF. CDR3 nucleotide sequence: TGTGCCAGCAGCTTTGAGGGTAGCAATCAGCCCCAGCATTTT.

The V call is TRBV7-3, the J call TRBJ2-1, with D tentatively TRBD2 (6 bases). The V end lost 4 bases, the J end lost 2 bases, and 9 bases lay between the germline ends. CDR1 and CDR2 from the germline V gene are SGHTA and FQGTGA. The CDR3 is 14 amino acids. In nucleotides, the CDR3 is TGTGCCAGCAGCTCCGCGGGGACCTACAATGAGCAGTTCTTC. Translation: CASSSAGTYNEQFF.

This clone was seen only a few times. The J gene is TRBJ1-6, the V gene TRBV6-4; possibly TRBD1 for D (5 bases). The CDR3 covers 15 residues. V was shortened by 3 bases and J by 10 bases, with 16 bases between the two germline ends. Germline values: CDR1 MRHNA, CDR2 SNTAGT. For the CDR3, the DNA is TGTGCCAGCAGTGAGGCGGCAGGGTTGGGATCACCCCTCCACTTT. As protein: CASSEAAGLGSPLHF.

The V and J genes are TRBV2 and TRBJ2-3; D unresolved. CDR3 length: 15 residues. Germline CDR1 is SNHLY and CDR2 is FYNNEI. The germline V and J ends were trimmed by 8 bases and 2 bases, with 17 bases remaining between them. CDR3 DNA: TGTGCCAGCGATGCTGACTTGCCTCCCACAGATACGCAGTATTTT. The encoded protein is CASDADLPPTDTQYF.

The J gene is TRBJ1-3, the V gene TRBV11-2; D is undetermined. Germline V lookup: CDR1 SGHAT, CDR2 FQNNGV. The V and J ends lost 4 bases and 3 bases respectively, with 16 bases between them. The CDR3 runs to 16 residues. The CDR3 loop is CASSYYTEGIGNTIYF. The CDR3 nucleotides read TGTGCCAGCAGCTACTATACGGAGGGTATTGGAAACACCATATATTTT.

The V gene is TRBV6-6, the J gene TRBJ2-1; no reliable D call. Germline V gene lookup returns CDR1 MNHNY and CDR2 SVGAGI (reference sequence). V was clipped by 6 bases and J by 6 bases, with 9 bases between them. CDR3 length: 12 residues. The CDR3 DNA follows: TGTGCCAGCAGAAGCACGATCAATGAGCAGTTCTTC. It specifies CASRSTINEQFF.

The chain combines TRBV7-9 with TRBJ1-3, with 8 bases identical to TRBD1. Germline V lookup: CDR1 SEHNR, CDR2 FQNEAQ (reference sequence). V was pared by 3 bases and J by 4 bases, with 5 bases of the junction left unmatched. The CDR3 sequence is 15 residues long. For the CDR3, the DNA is TGTGCCAGCAGCTTGGACAGGGTCTTGGGAAACACCATATATTTT. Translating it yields CASSLDRVLGNTIYF.